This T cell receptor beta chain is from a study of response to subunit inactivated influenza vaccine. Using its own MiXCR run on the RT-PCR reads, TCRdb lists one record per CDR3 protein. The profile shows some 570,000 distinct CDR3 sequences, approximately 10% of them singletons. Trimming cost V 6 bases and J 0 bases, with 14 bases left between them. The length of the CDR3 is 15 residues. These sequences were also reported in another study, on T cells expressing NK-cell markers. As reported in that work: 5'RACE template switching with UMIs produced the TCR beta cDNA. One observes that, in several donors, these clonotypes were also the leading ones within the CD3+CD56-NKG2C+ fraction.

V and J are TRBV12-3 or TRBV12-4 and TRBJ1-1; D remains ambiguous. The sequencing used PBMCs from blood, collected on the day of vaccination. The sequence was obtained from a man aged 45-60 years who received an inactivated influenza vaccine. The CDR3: CASRIYPGLNTEAFF. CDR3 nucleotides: TGTGCCAGCAGGATTTATCCTGGACTGAACACTGAAGCTTTCTTT.